This passage covers 26 T cell receptor beta chains from one sample sequenced in a study of T-cell reconstitution after alpha-beta-depleted transplantation in children. A library of TCRbeta sequences, prepared with unique molecular identifiers, was generated. TCRdb recomputed calls from the PCR reads with MiXCR, one row per CDR3 protein. This table has 200,000 to 250,000 distinct CDR3 sequences, more than 20% appearing once. The sequences come from PBMCs, mostly from graft donor cells, collected 360 days after TCRalphabeta/CD19-depleted stem cell transplant. The source of these receptors is a female patient aged 2-15 years who had a stem cell transplant for congenital amegakaryocytic thrombocytopenia, so the T cells may come from the graft donor.

The V call is TRBV20-1, the J call TRBJ2-7; D remains unclear. The germline V and J ends were trimmed by 3 bases and 6 bases, with 12 bases remaining between them. Germline V CDR1 and CDR2: DFQATT, SNEGSKA (reference sequence). The CDR3 loop spans 12 amino acids. The CDR3 is CSASRSRGEQYF. The CDR3 DNA follows: TGCAGTGCTAGCCGGAGCCGAGGCGAGCAGTACTTC.

This clonotype was picked up one time. The rearrangement joins TRBV6-2 or TRBV6-3 to TRBJ2-3; 8 bases are a match to TRBD2. This CDR3 region has 13 residues. V was clipped by 10 bases and J by 1 base; unmatched bases: 4. Germline lookup yields CDR1 MNHEY and CDR2 SVGEGT. CDR3 loop: CATTTSGTDTQYF. The CDR3 DNA follows: TGTGCCACTACGACTAGCGGCACAGATACGCAGTATTTT.

The chain uses TRBV20-1 and TRBJ2-5; either TRBD1 or TRBD2 may fit D (5 bases each). The CDR3 sequence is 15 residues long. In germline, CDR1 is DFQATT, CDR2 SNEGSKA (reference sequence). V was clipped by 0 bases and J by 3 bases, with 14 bases between them. The CDR3 region has the DNA TGCAGTGCTAGAGAAGGAGGACATGAGGAAGAGACCCAGTACTTC. It is translated as CSAREGGHEEETQYF.

The chain employs TRBV10-2 and TRBJ1-1, with D uncertain. The germline CDR1 and CDR2 sequences are WSHSY and SAAADI. The V end lost 2 bases, the J end lost 4 bases, and 8 bases lay between the germline ends. This CDR3 has 13 residues. The CDR3 DNA reads as TGCGCCAGCAGTGAGACCAGAACCACTGAAGCTTTCTTT. Translating it yields CASSETRTTEAFF.

The V and J genes are TRBV10-3 and TRBJ2-7, with TRBD1 matching over 7 bases. V shed 3 bases, J shed 2 bases, and the junction held 1 base outside the gene matches. CDR1 and CDR2 (germline): ENHRY, SYGVKD. The CDR3 spans 13 residues. The CDR3 bases are TGTGCCATCAGTGATAGGGGGCCCTACGAGCAGTACTTC. Translated: CAISDRGPYEQYF.

This clonotype was observed a handful of times. The V and J genes are TRBV4-1 and TRBJ1-5; D call uncertain. Deletions cut 0 bases from V and 7 bases from J, with 13 bases between. The V gene's germline CDR1 is MGHRA and CDR2 YSYEKL. CDR3 length: 15 amino acids. CDR3 coding DNA: TGCGCCAGCAGCCAAGATTGGGGTACCTGGCAGCCCCAGCATTTT. As protein: CASSQDWGTWQPQHF.

This clonotype was found a few times. This rearrangement joins TRBV5-1 to TRBJ2-1; D tentatively fits TRBD1 or TRBD2 (5 bases each). The CDR3 sequence is 16 residues long. The germline V gene has CDR1 SGHRS and CDR2 YFSETQ. V dropped 5 bases and J dropped 3 bases, with 18 bases sitting between them. CDR3 loop: CASRLGPGKDYNEQFF. CDR3 in DNA: TGCGCCAGCAGGCTGGGGCCGGGGAAGGACTACAATGAGCAGTTCTTC.

This clonotype has a handful of counts. The gene calls are TRBV11-2 and TRBJ1-2; TRBD1 agrees at 8 bases. Trimming at V came to 3 bases and at J to 6 bases, leaving 9 bases not matched to a gene. Germline V gene lookup returns CDR1 SGHAT and CDR2 FQNNGV. The CDR3 runs to 15 residues. The CDR3 region has the DNA TGTGCCAGCAGCTTCAGACAGGGGATCAGTAATGGCTACACCTTC. Encoded protein: CASSFRQGISNGYTF.

The chain couples TRBV7-8 to TRBJ1-1, with a possible D match to TRBD1 (5 bases). Per the germline V gene, CDR1 is SGHVS and CDR2 is FQNEAQ. Trimming removed 7 bases from V and 3 bases from J, with 15 bases in between. The CDR3 covers 14 residues. The CDR3, as DNA: TGTGCCAGCACCAGGGAGTTGAGGGACACTGAAGCTTTCTTT. Encoded protein: CASTRELRDTEAFF.

The CDR3 loop reads CASSVKDRPATDTQYF. The CDR3 DNA reads TGTGCCAGCAGCGTGAAGGACAGGCCTGCCACAGATACGCAGTATTTT. The chain is built from TRBV9 and TRBJ2-3; TRBD1 matches 7 bases. The J segment lost 2 bases and the V segment lost 2 bases, leaving 8 bases of the junction unmatched. CDR1 and CDR2 (germline): SGDLS, YYNGEE. The CDR3 spans 16 residues. Full variable domain (missing parts from reference TRBV9 and TRBJ2-3): DSGVTQTPKHLITATGQRVTLRCSPRSGDLSVYWYQQSLDQGLQFLIQYYNGEERAKGNILERFSAQQFPDLHSELNLSSLELGDSALYFCASSVKDRPATDTQYFGPGTRLTVL.

This clonotype was counted between two and nine times. The chain combines TRBV28 with TRBJ2-2; no firm D call. CDR3 size: 13 residues. The germline CDR1 and CDR2 sequences are MDHEN and SYDVKM. V was shortened by 3 bases and J by 7 bases, with 9 bases between the two germline ends. CDR3 nucleotide sequence: TGTGCCAGCAGTTTTCGAGGTGGCGGGGAGCTGTTTTTT. Amino acids: CASSFRGGGELFF.

This clonotype was recorded many times. The J gene is TRBJ1-4, the V gene TRBV5-1; perhaps TRBD1 as D (5 bases). CDR1 SGHRS and CDR2 YFSETQ come from the germline V gene. The CDR3 has 14 residues. Between the trimmed V and J ends, which lost 2 bases and 7 bases, there was a span of 12 bases. CDR3 nucleotide sequence: TGCGCCAGCAGCTTCGGACATTTGGGTGAAAAACTGTTTTTT. It yields the protein CASSFGHLGEKLFF.

This clonotype was observed many times. The chain couples TRBV5-1 to TRBJ1-5; no clear D. V shed 0 bases and J shed 0 bases, with 4 bases lying between them. CDR3 length equals 14 residues. CDR1 is SGHRS and CDR2 is YFSETQ in the germline V gene. The CDR3 DNA follows: TGCGCCAGCAGCTTGGGCTCTAGCAATCAGCCCCAGCATTTT. Its translation is CASSLGSSNQPQHF.

This clonotype has more than one count but fewer than ten. This chain connects TRBV20-1 to TRBJ2-3; D is uncertain. The germline V gene encodes CDR1 DFQATT and CDR2 SNEGSKA (reference sequence). V was pared by 6 bases and J by 0 bases, with 7 bases between. The CDR3 length is 12 residues. CDR3 sequence: CSADLSTDTQYF. The DNA for the CDR3 is TGCAGTGCAGACCTAAGCACAGATACGCAGTATTTT.

The chain links TRBV20-1 to TRBJ2-7; D unclear. V shed 0 bases and J shed 2 bases, with 5 bases lying between them. CDR1 and CDR2 from the germline V gene are DFQATT and SNEGSKA (reference sequence). The CDR3 runs 12 residues. The DNA for the CDR3 is TGCAGTGCTAGAGATCTGCCCTACGAGCAGTACTTC. Translation gives CSARDLPYEQYF.

This clonotype was observed a handful of times. This sequence joins TRBV6-1 and TRBJ1-6; no reliable D call. The V end was cut by 2 bases, the J end by 0 bases, with 11 bases between. Germline CDR1 MNHNS, CDR2 SASEGT. The CDR3 loop spans 17 amino acids. The DNA of the CDR3 is TGTGCCAGCAGTGAATCCAGGATGAGCTCCTATAATTCACCCCTCCACTTT. This translates into CASSESRMSSYNSPLHF.

This clonotype turned up a few times. This chain joins TRBV4-1 and TRBJ2-1; D is uncertain. The CDR3 spans 15 residues. Germline V gene sequence: CDR1 MGHRA, CDR2 YSYEKL. V was trimmed by 2 bases and J by 5 bases, leaving 13 bases between them. This CDR3 reads CASSQPPGVHNEQFF. CDR3 in DNA: TGCGCCAGCAGCCAACCGCCTGGGGTTCACAATGAGCAGTTCTTC.

This clonotype has more than one count but fewer than ten. The rearrangement joins TRBV4-1 to TRBJ2-1; D perhaps matches TRBD2 (5 bases). Germline-derived CDR1 and CDR2 are MGHRA and YSYEKL. Trimming shortened V by 4 bases and J by 4 bases, and 26 bases separated the two germline ends. The CDR3 is 19 amino acids. The CDR3 region is CASSPRVPSGAITYNEQFF. As DNA, the CDR3 is TGCGCCAGCAGCCCGAGGGTTCCCAGTGGAGCCATAACATACAATGAGCAGTTCTTC.

This clonotype was detected only a few times. The rearrangement links TRBV20-1 to TRBJ2-1; possibly TRBD1 or TRBD2 for D (5 bases each). The CDR3 has 14 amino acids. V was shortened by 3 bases and J by 7 bases, with 16 bases between the two germline ends. Germline CDR1 is DFQATT and CDR2 is SNEGSKA (reference sequence). CDR3 nucleotide sequence: TGCAGTGCTAGTGAGGGGCCAGCAAAAAATGAGCAGTTCTTC. This translates into CSASEGPAKNEQFF.

The chain combines TRBV6-5 with TRBJ1-1, with 7 bases that match TRBD1. After removal of 0 bases from V and 9 bases from J, the junction contained 7 bases not matched to a gene. The CDR3 sequence is 14 residues long. Germline V gene data show CDR1 as MNHEY and CDR2 as SVGAGI. This chain's CDR3 is CASSYSTGSTKAFF. CDR3 DNA sequence: TGTGCCAGCAGTTACTCGACAGGGTCTACAAAAGCTTTCTTT.

This clonotype was observed a handful of times. The J gene is TRBJ2-1, the V gene TRBV10-3, with a tentative D call TRBD1 (5 bases). The CDR3 extends over 13 amino acids. CDR1 ENHRY and CDR2 SYGVKD come from the germline V gene. Trimming removed 6 bases at V and 9 bases at J, with 15 bases between. In nucleotides, the CDR3 is TGTGCCATCAGGGAGAAGTTTAGGGGTGAGCAGTTCTTC. Translating it yields CAIREKFRGEQFF.

This clonotype has at least ten counts. V and J are TRBV11-2 and TRBJ1-2, with a possible D match to TRBD1 (6 bases). This CDR3 is built from 14 residues. Germline CDR1 and CDR2: SGHAT and FQNNGV. Trimming removed 5 bases at V and 7 bases at J, with 17 bases between. In DNA form, the CDR3 reads TGTGCCAGCAGCAAAATGGGGGGCGCGTCTGGCTACACCTTC. This translates into CASSKMGGASGYTF.

This clonotype has ten or more counts. This chain connects TRBV10-3 to TRBJ2-5; the D is unclear. Deletions cut 1 base from V and 5 bases from J, with 11 bases between. This CDR3 is 14 amino acids long. CDR1 and CDR2 (germline): ENHRY, SYGVKD. The CDR3 here is CAISELPIGETQYF. CDR3 coding DNA: TGTGCCATCAGTGAGTTGCCCATTGGCGAGACCCAGTACTTC.

The chain is built from TRBV4-2 and TRBJ2-2; 13 nucleotides line up with TRBD2. V lost 3 bases to trimming and J lost 4 bases; unmatched junction nucleotides: 5. The CDR3 is 17 amino acids. CDR1 is LGHNA, CDR2 YNFKEQ, per germline. The DNA for the CDR3 is TGTGCCAGCAGCCAGGCGGGACTAGCGGGGACCACCGGGGAGCTGTTTTTT. The encoded protein is CASSQAGLAGTTGELFF.

The rearrangement links TRBV12-3 or TRBV12-4 to TRBJ2-7, with D possibly TRBD2 on 6 matching bases. This CDR3 has 15 residues. Deletions cut 5 bases from V and 0 bases from J, with 14 bases between. The CDR3 spells CASSTKRVYSYEQYF. DNA of the CDR3: TGTGCCAGCAGTACAAAGCGGGTATACTCCTACGAGCAGTACTTC.

This clonotype came up a few times. The rearrangement links TRBV24-1 to TRBJ2-1, with D perhaps matching TRBD1 (6 bases). Per the germline V gene, CDR1 is KGHDR and CDR2 is SFDVKD. The V and J ends lost 10 bases and 7 bases respectively, with 19 bases between them. This CDR3 is 14 amino acids long. The CDR3 DNA follows: TGTGCCACTTCTAGAGCAGGGGCTGGGAATGAGCAGTTCTTC. Translation: CATSRAGAGNEQFF.